This entry features one TCR beta chain sequence. Antigen: not known. This record comes from a study of T cells in localized non-small cell lung cancer. Method: immunoSEQ multiplex PCR; TCRdb's copy keeps in-frame clones and lacks some. The sample shows about 74,000 clones, about 88% of them seen only once. Broader study findings: Adjacent uninvolved lung tissue had the highest T cell clonality, exceeding tumor. Only one tumor region went through sequencing, so heterogeneity may still be there.

The CDR3 has 16 residues. J gave up 8 bases and V 6 bases, and 16 bases lay outside the gene matches. Germline CDR1 is SGHVS and CDR2 is FNYEAQ. The receptor was isolated from a female donor older than 55 with stage I lung adenocarcinoma. This material consisted of peripheral blood, taken before any cancer treatment. The genes are TRBV7-6 and TRBJ2-1; 7 nucleotides align to TRBD2. The CDR3, as DNA: TGTGCCAGCAGTTCCACCGGGACTAAGAGTTGGGATGAGCAGTTCTTC. Translated: CASSSTGTKSWDEQFF.